These 16 T cell receptor beta chains came from one sample sequenced in a study of T cell repertoires in cytomegalovirus infection. Each CDR3 protein is one row after TCRdb ran MiXCR on the reads. The sample has under 800,000 distinct CDR3 sequences, around 24% seen once. The sample was CD8+ T cells from PBMCs. Receptors were obtained from a human donor in good health (CMV status not recorded). Some clones in this sample may be carry-over from other donors' samples.

The sample holds one count of this clonotype. The rearrangement joins TRBV29-1 to TRBJ1-5, with a weak D call TRBD1 (5 bases). Germline-derived CDR1 and CDR2 are SQVTM and ANQGSEA. The CDR3 is 12 residues long. V lost 4 bases, J lost 7 bases, and 11 bases lay in between. CDR3 region: CSVVPEGQPQHF. For the CDR3, the DNA is TGCAGCGTTGTTCCAGAGGGGCAGCCCCAGCATTTT.

This clonotype occurred a few times. CDR3 DNA sequence: TGTGCCAGCAGTTACTCGGGGCACTCCTCCGCGCTCCAGTTCTTC. Translating it yields CASSYSGHSSALQFF. V is TRBV6-6 and J is TRBJ2-1; maybe TRBD1 (5 bases). The germline V gene encodes CDR1 MNHNY and CDR2 SVGAGI (reference sequence). The CDR3 sequence is 15 residues long. The V end was cut by 0 bases, the J end by 13 bases, with 19 bases between.

There are a few counts of this clonotype. J is TRBJ2-7 and V is TRBV2; 8 nucleotides line up with TRBD1. This CDR3 has 15 amino acids. V lost 1 base, J lost 5 bases, and 7 bases stayed unmatched. Germline lookup yields CDR1 SNHLY and CDR2 FYNNEI. The DNA for the CDR3 is TGTGCCAGCAGTGAAGATTTCACAGGGGGTAACGAGCAGTACTTC. Its translation is CASSEDFTGGNEQYF. Using reference TRBV2 and TRBJ2-7 for the parts outside the CDR3, the full variable domain is EPEVTQTPSHQVTQMGQEVILRCVPISNHLYFYWYRQILGQKVEFLVSFYNNEISEKSEIFDDQFSVERPDGSNFTLKIRSTKLEDSAMYFCASSEDFTGGNEQYFGPGTRLTVT.

The table lists this clonotype with a few counts. Germline is not matched at one junction end, which may reflect a read error. This sequence joins TRBV5-5 and TRBJ2-3; TRBD1 or TRBD2 may be the D gene (5 bases each). The CDR3 covers 18 residues. Germline CDR1 is SGHKS and CDR2 is YYEKEE (reference sequence). The CDR3 coding sequence is TGTGTCAGCAGCTTGCGAGGGCTAGGGGACCCGGGCACAGATACGCAGTATTTT. As protein: CVSSLRGLGDPGTDTQYF.

The V and J genes are TRBV29-1 and TRBJ2-4; either TRBD1 or TRBD2 may fit D (5 bases each). The germline CDR1 and CDR2 sequences are SQVTM and ANQGSEA. The CDR3 is 15 residues long. The V gene lost 0 bases and the J gene lost 0 bases, with 9 bases spanning the gap. Here the CDR3 reads CSVEDTRGAKNIQYF. The DNA of the CDR3 is TGCAGCGTTGAAGATACGAGGGGAGCCAAAAACATTCAGTACTTC. Combining the CDR3 with reference TRBV29-1 and TRBJ2-4 gives the whole variable domain SAVISQKPSRDICQRGTSLTIQCQVDSQVTMMFWYRQQPGQSLTLIATANQGSEATYESGFVIDKFPISRPNLTFSTLTVSNMSPEDSSIYLCSVEDTRGAKNIQYFGAGTRLSVL.

The J gene is TRBJ2-3, the V gene TRBV7-9, with TRBD2 matching over 9 bases. Germline CDR1 is SEHNR and CDR2 is FQNEAQ (reference sequence). This CDR3 spans 12 amino acids. CDR3 DNA sequence: TGTAGGCGCGGGGGGGCCAAGGATACGCAGTATTTT. This gives the protein CRRGGAKDTQYF.

This clonotype appeared a single time. J is TRBJ2-7 and V is TRBV7-1, with a tentative D call TRBD2 (6 bases). TRBV7-1 counts as an open reading frame of uncertain function. This CDR3 is 16 amino acids long. The ends were cut back, 7 bases at V and 0 bases at J, with 19 bases in the middle. This CDR3 is CASTTLGDLSSYEQYF. The CDR3 DNA reads TGTGCCAGCACCACCCTCGGGGACTTGAGCTCCTACGAGCAGTACTTC.

This sequence joins TRBV20-1 and TRBJ1-1; D ambiguous. The CDR3 totals 14 residues. V dropped 6 bases and J dropped 3 bases, with 17 bases sitting between them. CDR1 is DFQATT and CDR2 is SNEGSKA in the germline V gene (reference sequence). CDR3: CSARPDIYYTEAFF. DNA for the CDR3: TGCAGTGCCCGCCCCGACATCTACTACACTGAAGCTTTCTTT.

This clonotype was found many times. V is TRBV7-9 and J is TRBJ1-1; tentatively, D is TRBD1 (5 bases). CDR1 is SEHNR, CDR2 FQNEAQ, per germline (reference sequence). Trimming left V 5 bases short and J 8 bases short, with 12 bases between. The CDR3 is made up of 12 amino acids. The CDR3 loop is CASSHSGSEAFF. DNA for the CDR3: TGTGCCAGCAGCCATTCAGGGTCGGAAGCTTTCTTT.

Regarding this clonotype: A much larger clone differs by one base, so this may be a read error. The chain couples TRBV6-5 to TRBJ2-1; TRBD2 aligns across 10 bases. In germline, CDR1 is MNHEY, CDR2 SVGAGI. The length of the CDR3 is 20 residues. The CDR3 bases are TGTGTCAGCAGCCGCCTTTGGAGTAGCGGGGGGCCCACCTCCTACAATGAGCAGTTCTTC. It codes for CVSSRLWSSGGPTSYNEQFF.

In its sample, this clonotype was seen a few times. The rearrangement joins TRBV20-1 to TRBJ2-7; tentative D call: TRBD2 (6 bases). Trimming shortened V by 0 bases and J by 2 bases, and 11 bases separated the two germline ends. This CDR3 has 14 amino acids. Looked up from germline, CDR1 is DFQATT and CDR2 is SNEGSKA (reference sequence). The DNA of the CDR3 is TGCAGTGCTAGAGATAGCGGAGGGACCTACGAGCAGTACGTC. Its translation: CSARDSGGTYEQYV.

This clonotype was detected a few times. This CDR3 is CSVEGRANVLTF. CDR3 DNA sequence: TGCAGCGTTGAAGGCCGGGCCAACGTCCTGACTTTC. The chain uses TRBV29-1 and TRBJ2-6; unclear D gene. The length of the CDR3 is 12 residues. Germline V gives CDR1 SQVTM, CDR2 ANQGSEA. Trimming cost V 1 base and J 5 bases, with 3 bases left between them.

Many counts were recorded for this clonotype. One end of the junction fails to match germline, which may point to a read error. The rearrangement links TRBV5-1 to TRBJ2-3; D is possibly TRBD2 (5 bases). Germline assignment: CDR1 SGHRS and CDR2 YFSETQ. CDR3 length: 14 amino acids. The chain's CDR3 is CASSLRGSTDTQYF. The CDR3 DNA follows: TGTGCCAGCAGCTTACGAGGGTCCACAGATACGCAGTATTTT.

This clonotype was found a few times. This sequence joins TRBV20-1 and TRBJ1-1; 8 positions agree with TRBD1. Trimming cost V 5 bases and J 0 bases; bases outside gene matches: 20. The CDR3 runs to 19 residues. Germline lookup yields CDR1 DFQATT and CDR2 SNEGSKA (reference sequence). The CDR3 loop is CSALPITRDRNRMNTEAFF. Here the CDR3 DNA reads TGCAGTGCTCTTCCCATTACCCGGGACAGGAATCGCATGAACACTGAAGCTTTCTTT.

Concerning this clonotype: A much larger clone differs from this one at a single base, so this may be a read error. This chain joins TRBV7-6 and TRBJ1-4; D is perhaps TRBD1 (5 bases). The CDR3 loop spans 14 amino acids. Germline values: CDR1 SGHVS, CDR2 FNYEAQ. The CDR3 nucleotides are TGTGCCAACAGCTTATCGGGAGGGGTTGAAAAACTGTTTTTT. Encoded protein: CANSLSGGVEKLFF.

This clonotype was counted at least ten times. V gene TRBV7-2 combines with J gene TRBJ2-4; D is tentatively TRBD1 or TRBD2 (5 bases each). V shed 4 bases and J shed 7 bases, with 17 bases lying between them. This CDR3 region has 15 residues. Germline CDR1 SGHTA, CDR2 FQGNSA. The CDR3 is CASSSWTPSGNIQYF. CDR3 DNA sequence: TGTGCCAGCAGCTCTTGGACACCCTCGGGGAACATTCAGTACTTC.